Reported below is one T cell receptor (beta chain). Its antigen is not identified. Germline and junction disagree at one end, which may indicate a read error. Blood RNA came from unsorted whole blood; germline DNA was also extracted. The authors made TCR beta cDNA from around 500 ng total RNA with a constant-region primer. Libraries for TCR beta were built through three nested multiplex PCR rounds, which together made up a slightly modified ARM-PCR procedure. The first two PCR rounds used TRBV1-TRBV30 primers with a Cbeta primer, around 10 cycles each. MiXCR was run by TCRdb on the multiplex PCR reads, yielding one entry per CDR3 protein. The repertoire holds about 310,000 distinct CDR3 sequences, with around three fifths as singletons. Germline CDR1 is SGHRS and CDR2 is YFSETQ. The CDR3 covers 14 residues. This record belongs to a study of tumor-infiltrating lymphocytes in primary liver carcinoma. Overall study context: Among the tumors, stages were T1-T3 N0M0 and sizes roughly 4 to 10 cm.

Whole-study findings and limits: Without sorting, CD4+ versus CD8+ T cell repertoires were not compared.

What was sequenced was peripheral blood. This sequence originates from a man aged 35 to 55 with primary liver carcinoma and hepatitis B virus infection. The chain carries TRBV5-1 and TRBJ2-2; 9 bases are a match to TRBD1. CDR3 nucleotides: TGCGCCAGCAAAAGGACAGGGGTAAACGGGGAGCTGTGTTTT. As protein: CASKRTGVNGELCF.